The entry below gives a single T cell receptor (beta chain) sequence along with its context. The antigen it recognizes is unknown. The germline gene is not matched at one end of the junction; a read error may be the cause. These data belong to a study of cytomegalovirus exposure and HLA in healthy donors (dated by TCRdb to 2015 to 2018). With respect to the entire study: An earlier analysis of 587 of the donors reported around 280 Gb of sequence data and roughly 120 million unique TCR beta sequences obtained from about 179 million T cells. Roughly 300 gigabases of sequencing data and 70 million to 95 million unique TCR sequences made up an early release that covered nearly 650 HLA-typed donors. The genetic ancestry cluster associated with self-reported Caucasian donors included approximately 85% of the 350 to 500 genotyped donors. The study aimed to test whether cataloging public T cell receptors could reveal signatures of past pathogen exposure. The T cell repertoires of about 700 subjects were profiled by immunosequencing and related to cytomegalovirus serostatus. Besides the first cohort of roughly 700 subjects, a separate validation cohort made up of around 120 different subjects was used. To predict cytomegalovirus infection status, the study brought together high-throughput TCR immunosequencing, statistical association of individual TCRs with disease status, and machine learning. In a later analysis, previously published TCR beta repertoires from 500 to 750 donors were re-analyzed and high-resolution HLA genotyping was added so that TCR occurrence patterns could be studied. The later analysis used no new phenotypic data to find candidate immune exposures, relying instead on TCR beta sequences and their occurrence across donors. An earlier analysis of several hundred of the donors applied high-throughput TCR beta sequencing to assess whether each TCR beta V gene segment acted as functional or pseudogenic. Donor age, sex, ethnicity and CMV serostatus were compiled together with the repertoire data. Genome-wide SNP genotypes for about 65% of the 666 donors were used in a later genetic analysis, which treated that subset as a discovery cohort. All discovery cohort repertoires had been generated using a single sequencing platform. HLA typing included class I and class II loci at four-digit resolution. Typing coverage differed by locus: A, B, C, DRB1 and DQB1 were typed in about 620-640 donors, DQA1 in around 500, DPA1 in roughly 590, and DPB1 in 450 to 490. Because of strong linkage in the cohort, roughly five DR-DQ haplotypes were treated as single units for association and clustering. Across around 400 genotyped donors of the cohort, an average of 235,054 unique TCR beta nucleotide sequences per donor were sequenced, and approximately 19% of those sequences were non-productive.

The germline V gene provides CDR1 MGHRA and CDR2 YSYEKL. The CDR3, from cysteine to phenylalanine, totals 13 residues. The read is trimmed to its CDR3 DNA, 39 bases read in frame from base 1. What the authors observed across the whole study: In both the original and validation cohorts, the classifier was reported to diagnose cytomegalovirus status with high specificity and sensitivity. Because HLA typing was unavailable for some donors at each locus, only the typed subset was used in association tests. It was suggested by the authors that the approach could potentially be generalized to other disease states and immunological phenotypes. In an earlier analysis of approximately 600 of the donors, most TCR beta V segments were observed in productive rearrangements about 90% or about 30% of the time, broadly matching IMGT annotations. In a later analysis, most CMV-associated TCR beta chains were found to appear HLA-restricted, with HLA associations seemingly driven largely by CMV exposure. Specific HLA alleles were associated with 16,951 TCR beta sequences at a false discovery rate of 0.05 in a later analysis. Most TCR sequences were observed very rarely across donors, whereas some public TCRs were present in many individuals. CMV serostatus was the only immune exposure information available for the cohort. A further reported finding was that TCR beta sequences accurately predicted the HLA-A and HLA-B alleles for most subjects in the first cohort. Sequencing depth was assumed to be roughly uniform across donors in the presence/absence analyses, though that assumption may not hold. The study gave a list of some 150 TCR beta chains associated with cytomegalovirus. A cluster of highly shared sequence variants was judged likely to be a technical artifact of the sequencing pipeline. In a later analysis, HLA-associated TCR beta chains were found to be more clonally expanded and to have lower generation probabilities than equally common non-associated chains. A later genetic analysis associated a missense DCLRE1C variant with V-gene and J-gene trimming of TCR beta chains, and an independent cohort replicated the association. When HLA alleles, especially DR and DQ, strongly co-occurred, TCR associations were difficult to assign to individual alleles. Compared with the roughly 700-donor mean, donors in an Asian-associated ancestry cluster had fewer N-insertions in productive TCRs, according to a later genetic analysis. In this cohort, only TCR beta chains were sequenced, and detectable features were limited by the absence of alpha or paired-chain data. Several of the top co-occurrence clusters appeared to be linked to parvovirus B19, influenza, CMV and Epstein-Barr virus, according to a later analysis. According to a later analysis, TCR association rates differed among HLA loci, with DRB1 alleles showing the most associated TCRs and HLA-C alleles showing the fewest. Three of the identified cytomegalovirus-associated TCR beta chains were confirmed in vitro to be specific for cytomegalovirus antigens. Some IMGT-functional V segments, including TRBV6-2 and TRBV6-3, could not be told apart with the 87-base-pair reads, so those segments were excluded. Linkage disequilibrium might explain the correlated functional status among segregating V segments, but an unknown experimental factor could not be ruled out. Because counts were too low, some 17 rarely observed V segments, including chromosome 9 orphons, were excluded from the earlier analysis of 587 of the donors.

In total, fewer than 750 healthy bone marrow donors made up the cohort. At the time of sampling, all cohort members were nominally healthy, though unrecorded immune exposures were likely present. The donor tested CMV seropositive, placing the donor among the 250 to 350 seropositive members of the cohort. A peripheral blood sample was provided by each donor, and peripheral blood mononuclear cells were used for TCR beta sequencing. Genomic DNA was extracted from the blood cell samples with the Qiagen DNeasy Blood Extraction Kit. The library was obtained by the immunoSEQ multiplex PCR assay. For the multiplex PCR, a mixture combining 60 forward primers for TCR Vbeta segments and 13 reverse primers for TCR Jbeta segments was used. The CDR3 region of rearranged TCR beta genes was amplified from genomic DNA with a multiplex PCR assay. Amplified TCR beta libraries were sequenced as 87-base-pair reads on the Illumina HiSeq System. For the original study's pipeline: In a later analysis, some 80 million unique TCR beta chains were counted across the 650 to 750 repertoires, and approximately 11 million of these chains were shared by at least two donors. A nearest-neighbor algorithm error-corrected the raw reads and collapsed the reads into unique sequences, merging closely related sequences to remove PCR and sequencing errors. Alignment of CDR3 sequences to IMGT reference sequences was used to assign V, D and J gene segments. For a sequence to be retained, at least a six-nucleotide match to both a V gene segment and a J gene segment was required. A rearrangement was called productive if the CDR3 had no stop codons and remained in frame with V and J, and every other rearrangement was called non-productive. Following IMGT convention, CDR3 was defined as the stretch from the second conserved V-encoded cysteine up to the conserved J-encoded phenylalanine. The earlier analysis of about 590 of the donors excluded sequences that lacked an unambiguous match to a single V gene segment. In an earlier analysis of about 590 of the donors, a V segment was called functional when productive rearrangements were above 56.7%, and segregating when the standard deviation between donors exceeded 5%. To diagnose cytomegalovirus status from the catalog of TCR beta chain sequences, a statistical classification framework was built. In a later analysis, TCR nucleotide sequences were compared against IMGT/GENE-DB human TR gene sequences so that V and J genes could be assigned. Using the TCRdist pipeline, a later analysis assigned CDR3 sequences along with most-parsimonious VDJ recombination scenarios. In a later analysis, each TCR beta chain was defined by its CDR3 amino acid sequence together with its V-gene family, and reads without a unique V-gene family were excluded. A later analysis removed 500 to 650 highly shared, low-generation-probability nucleotide sequences to deal with suspected cross-contamination and a sequencing artifact. For each public chain, a later analysis derived a clonal expansion index from normalized ranks of inferred template counts within each repertoire. In a later analysis, generation probabilities were computed with a VDJ recombination model fitted to out-of-frame rearrangements, and the resulting probabilities were checked against IGoR. A later analysis scored TCR-TCR, TCR-HLA and TCR-CMV co-occurrence with hypergeometric tests, applying a repertoire-size bias correction to TCR pairs. To estimate false discovery rates, a later analysis permuted the HLA or CMV assignments 20 times. In a later analysis, co-occurring TCRs were grouped using DBSCAN, and TCRdist sequence similarity was added for clustering within HLA-allele-positive subsets. Repertoires with fewer than 30,000 or more than 120,000 public chains were left out of co-occurrence clustering, as were about 5 repertoires with anomalous nucleotide sharing. The clones in this table, taken by TCRdb from immuneACCESS, are in-frame only. Not every clone is retained; where verified, under half of the shortfall comes from an unresolved V gene, and the cause of the rest is unknown. That table supplies the V and J calls and clone size; D and trimming were determined from the DNA. This sample gives roughly 71,000 clones in total; approximately 80% of them show up just once. The top ten clonotypes cover under 3% of the sample.

The TCR comes from a girl under 18 in good health and CMV-seropositive. The chain employs TRBV4-1 and TRBJ1-2, with TRBD1 as a weak D call on 6 bases. What was sequenced was PBMCs. The DNA is as follows: TGCGCCAGCAGCCAAGAGGGGGCTTATGGCTACGCCTTC. Its protein is CASSQEGAYGYAF.